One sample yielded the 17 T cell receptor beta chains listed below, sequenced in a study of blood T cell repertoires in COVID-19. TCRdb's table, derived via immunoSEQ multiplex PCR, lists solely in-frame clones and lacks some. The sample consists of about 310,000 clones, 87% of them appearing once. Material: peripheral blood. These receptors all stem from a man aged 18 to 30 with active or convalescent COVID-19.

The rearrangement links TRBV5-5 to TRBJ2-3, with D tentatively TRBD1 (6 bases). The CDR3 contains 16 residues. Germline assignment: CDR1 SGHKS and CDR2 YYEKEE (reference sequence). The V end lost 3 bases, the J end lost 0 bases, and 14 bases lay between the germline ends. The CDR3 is CASSSSGTRSTDTQYF. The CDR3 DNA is TGTGCCAGCAGCTCCTCTGGGACACGAAGCACAGATACGCAGTATTTT.

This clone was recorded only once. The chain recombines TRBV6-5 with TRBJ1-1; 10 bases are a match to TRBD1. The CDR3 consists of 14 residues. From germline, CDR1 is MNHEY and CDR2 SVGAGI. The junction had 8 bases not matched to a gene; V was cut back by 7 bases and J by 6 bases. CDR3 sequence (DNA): TGTGCCAGCACTAAAGACAGGGGGCCTGCTGAAGCTTTCTTT. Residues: CASTKDRGPAEAFF.

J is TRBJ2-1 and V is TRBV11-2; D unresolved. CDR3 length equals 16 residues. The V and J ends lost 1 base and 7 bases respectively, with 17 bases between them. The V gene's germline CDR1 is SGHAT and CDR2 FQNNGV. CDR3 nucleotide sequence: TGTGCCAGCAGCTTAGGCCATAGAGGAATCCAAAATGAGCAGTTCTTC. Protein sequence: CASSLGHRGIQNEQFF.

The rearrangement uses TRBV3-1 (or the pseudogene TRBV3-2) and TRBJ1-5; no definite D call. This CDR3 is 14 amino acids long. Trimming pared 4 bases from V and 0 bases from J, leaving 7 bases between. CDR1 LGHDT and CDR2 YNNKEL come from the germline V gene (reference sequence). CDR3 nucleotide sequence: TGTGCCAGCAGCCTCAGTTATAGCAATCAGCCCCAGCATTTT. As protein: CASSLSYSNQPQHF.

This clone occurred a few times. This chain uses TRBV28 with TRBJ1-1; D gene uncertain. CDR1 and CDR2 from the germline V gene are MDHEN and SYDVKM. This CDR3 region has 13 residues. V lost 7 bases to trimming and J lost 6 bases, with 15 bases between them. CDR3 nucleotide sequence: TGTGCCAGCAAGATCGGCGAGGTCTCTGAAGCTTTCTTT. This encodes CASKIGEVSEAFF.

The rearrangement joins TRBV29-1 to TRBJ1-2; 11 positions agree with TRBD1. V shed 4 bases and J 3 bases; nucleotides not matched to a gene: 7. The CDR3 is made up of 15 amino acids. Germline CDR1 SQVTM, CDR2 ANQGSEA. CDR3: CSVVRTGGDDYGYTF. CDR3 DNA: TGCAGCGTTGTTCGGACAGGGGGCGATGACTATGGCTACACCTTC.

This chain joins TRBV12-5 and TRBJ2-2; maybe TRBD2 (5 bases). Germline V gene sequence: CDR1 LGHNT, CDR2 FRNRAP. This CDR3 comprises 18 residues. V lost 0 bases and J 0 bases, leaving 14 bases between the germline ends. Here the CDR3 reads CASGLVSRGFANTGELFF. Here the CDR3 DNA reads TGTGCTAGTGGTTTGGTATCGCGCGGGTTCGCGAACACCGGGGAGCTGTTTTTT.

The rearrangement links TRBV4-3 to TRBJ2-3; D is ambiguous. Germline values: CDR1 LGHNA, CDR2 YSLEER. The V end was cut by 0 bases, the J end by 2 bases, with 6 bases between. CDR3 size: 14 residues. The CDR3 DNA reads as TGCGCCAGCAGCCAAGATCCCCTCACAGATACGCAGTATTTT. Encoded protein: CASSQDPLTDTQYF.

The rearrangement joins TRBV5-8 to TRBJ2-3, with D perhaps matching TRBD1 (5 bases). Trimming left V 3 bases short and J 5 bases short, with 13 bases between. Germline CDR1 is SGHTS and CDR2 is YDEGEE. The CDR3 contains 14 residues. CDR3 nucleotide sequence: TGTGCCAGCAGCTCTTACCTGGGGCGAGATACGCAGTATTTT. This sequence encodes CASSSYLGRDTQYF.

Here the CDR3 reads CASSSRGGRGTEAFF. In DNA form, the CDR3 reads TGCGCCAGCAGCTCCCGGGGGGGTCGTGGAACTGAAGCTTTCTTT. The chain is built from TRBV5-1 and TRBJ1-1; a possible D gene is TRBD1 (5 bases). V shed 3 bases and J shed 5 bases, with 17 bases lying between them. The CDR3 has 15 residues. Germline loops: CDR1 SGHRS, CDR2 YFSETQ.

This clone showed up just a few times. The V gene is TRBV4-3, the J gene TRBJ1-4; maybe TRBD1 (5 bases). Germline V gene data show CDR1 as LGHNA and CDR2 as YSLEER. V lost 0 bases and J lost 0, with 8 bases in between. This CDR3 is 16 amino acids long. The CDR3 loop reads CASSQDLGATNEKLFF. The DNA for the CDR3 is TGCGCCAGCAGCCAAGATTTAGGGGCAACTAATGAAAAACTGTTTTTT.

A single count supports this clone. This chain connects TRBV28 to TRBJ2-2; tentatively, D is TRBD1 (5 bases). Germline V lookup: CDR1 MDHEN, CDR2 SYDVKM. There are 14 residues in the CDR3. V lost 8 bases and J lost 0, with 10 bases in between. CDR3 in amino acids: CASETEPNTGELFF. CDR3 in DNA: TGTGCCAGCGAGACAGAACCGAACACCGGGGAGCTGTTTTTT.

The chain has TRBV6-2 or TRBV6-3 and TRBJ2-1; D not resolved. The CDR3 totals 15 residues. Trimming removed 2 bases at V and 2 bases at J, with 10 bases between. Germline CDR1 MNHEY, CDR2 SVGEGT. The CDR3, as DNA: TGTGCCAGCAGTTACGAGGATGCAGCCTACAATGAGCAGTTCTTC. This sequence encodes CASSYEDAAYNEQFF.

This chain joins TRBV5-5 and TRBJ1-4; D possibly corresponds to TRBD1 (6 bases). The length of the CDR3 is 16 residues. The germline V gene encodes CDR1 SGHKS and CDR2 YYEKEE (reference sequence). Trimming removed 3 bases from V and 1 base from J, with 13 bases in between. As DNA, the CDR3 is TGTGCCAGCAGCTGGGGGCAGGGTAGAACTAATGAAAAACTGTTTTTT. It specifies CASSWGQGRTNEKLFF.

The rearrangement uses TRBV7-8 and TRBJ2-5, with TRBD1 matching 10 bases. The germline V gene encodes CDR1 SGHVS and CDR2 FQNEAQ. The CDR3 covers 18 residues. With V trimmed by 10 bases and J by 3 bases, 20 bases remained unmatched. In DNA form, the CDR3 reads TGTGCCAACAGTAAAGGGACAGGGGCTAATTGGAGGGAAGAGACCCAGTACTTC. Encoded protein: CANSKGTGANWREETQYF.

The CDR3 nucleotides are TGTGCCAGCAGGGGAGCGGGCAGCTCCTACGAGCAGTACTTC. Translating it yields CASRGAGSSYEQYF. The chain recombines TRBV28 with TRBJ2-7, with TRBD2 as a possible D gene (6 bases). This CDR3 contains 14 residues. Trimming pared 6 bases from V and 0 bases from J, leaving 12 bases between. Germline CDR1 and CDR2: MDHEN and SYDVKM.

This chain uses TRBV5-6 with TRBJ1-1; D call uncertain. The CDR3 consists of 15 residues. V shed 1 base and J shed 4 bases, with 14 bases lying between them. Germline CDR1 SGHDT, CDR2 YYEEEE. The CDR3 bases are TGTGCCAGCAGCTTGATCGGTGTTGGGAGCACTGAAGCTTTCTTT. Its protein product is CASSLIGVGSTEAFF.